This TCR beta chain came from a study of blood T cells in healthy people across ages. Study-wide points: With age, beta diversity per million T cells declined roughly linearly, significantly by approximately 40. A greater number of naive CD4+ cells and higher diversity distinguished long-lived donors from aged donors.

Turning to this clonotype: What it binds is not known.

Primers used in a second PCR of about 6 to 11 cycles were a sample-barcoded 5' primer and a J-beta primer mix. Through a template-switch adaptor with 12 random nucleotides, each cDNA molecule received a tag. From the 5' RACE reads, TCRdb called clonotypes with MiXCR, one entry per CDR3 protein. This sample yields 650,000 to 900,000 distinct CDR3 sequences, of which about 62% are seen a single time; roughly 25% belongs to the top ten. In each sample, at least 7 million PBMCs were isolated. The CDR3 is 15 amino acids. Unmatched junction bases numbered 6, after V lost 5 bases and J lost 5 bases. Germline CDR1 DFQATT, CDR2 SNEGSKA (reference sequence).

The chain couples TRBV20-1 to TRBJ2-1, with TRBD2 identical over 13 bases. This receptor was taken from a man aged 25-45 years in good health. Sample: blood. The CDR3 loop is CSARGLAGDHNEQFF. CDR3 DNA: TGCAGTGCTCGCGGACTAGCGGGGGATCACAATGAGCAGTTCTTC.